Presented here are 16 T cell receptor beta chains from one specimen sequenced in a study of persistence of HIV-infected CD4 T cells. The libraries were made with immunoSEQ version 4 in survey mode. Measured with immunoSEQ multiplex PCR; TCRdb has only the in-frame clones, and not every one. The sample shows tens of thousands of clones, roughly 82% of them seen only once. The stimulus was an HIV-1 Gag 15-mer peptide pool, about 1.1 ug/peptide/mL. CD40L/CD69 double-negative CD45RO-high memory CD4+ T cells were collected. Their antigen targets remain unknown. Sample: CD4+ T cells sorted from PBMCs after roughly 17-hour stimulation, taken from a patient who received antiretroviral therapy. The receptors originated from an adult woman with HIV who was CMV-seropositive.

Turning to this clone: The same CDR3 arises from other DNA sequences in this sample as well. The J gene is TRBJ2-7, the V gene TRBV15, with D tentatively TRBD2 (6 bases). Between the trimmed V and J ends, which lost 0 bases and 3 bases, there was a span of 9 bases. Germline assignment: CDR1 LNHNV and CDR2 YYDKDF (reference sequence). The CDR3 is 14 residues long. The CDR3 sequence is CATSREGGSYEQYF. DNA of the CDR3: TGTGCCACCAGCAGAGAGGGGGGAAGCTACGAGCAGTACTTC.

V is TRBV28 and J is TRBJ2-1, with D possibly TRBD1 on 5 matching bases. This CDR3 comprises 11 residues. Trimming took 5 bases from V and 8 from J, leaving 7 bases between them. The germline V gene encodes CDR1 MDHEN and CDR2 SYDVKM. This CDR3 reads CASSIRDEQFF. CDR3 DNA: TGTGCCAGCAGTATCAGGGATGAGCAGTTCTTC.

This clone was observed a single time. The chain has TRBV2 and TRBJ2-1, with D unclear. The length of the CDR3 is 13 residues. V was pared by 6 bases and J by 5 bases, with 11 bases between. Germline V gives CDR1 SNHLY, CDR2 FYNNEI. The CDR3 protein is CASSQTRNNEQFF. CDR3 DNA sequence: TGTGCCAGCAGCCAAACTCGGAACAATGAGCAGTTCTTC.

The chain carries TRBV24-1 and TRBJ1-1; D remains ambiguous. The germline V and J ends were trimmed by 8 bases and 2 bases, with 14 bases remaining between them. Germline V gene lookup returns CDR1 KGHDR and CDR2 SFDVKD. The CDR3 runs to 14 residues. The CDR3 is CATKAAGTNTEAFF. Written as DNA, the CDR3 is TGTGCCACCAAAGCCGCAGGAACCAACACTGAAGCTTTCTTT.

This clone showed up just a few times. The chain couples TRBV6-5 to TRBJ1-1; 9 positions agree with TRBD1. The germline V gene has CDR1 MNHEY and CDR2 SVGAGI. The CDR3 extends over 11 amino acids. The ends lost 8 bases at V and 7 bases at J; junction bases unmatched: 2. The CDR3 DNA reads as TGTGCCAGCCACAGGGGGCATGAAGCTTTCTTT. Translation gives CASHRGHEAFF.

The chain links TRBV5-1 to TRBJ2-5, with D unclear. V was pared by 2 bases and J by 1 base, with 0 bases between. The CDR3 spans 11 residues. Germline values: CDR1 SGHRS, CDR2 YFSETQ. CDR3 DNA: TGCGCCAGCAGCTTCCAAGAGACCCAGTACTTC. It is translated as CASSFQETQYF.

V is TRBV6-5 and J is TRBJ1-6, with D perhaps TRBD1 (6 bases). The V end was cut by 6 bases, the J end by 9 bases, with 15 bases between. CDR1 is MNHEY and CDR2 is SVGAGI in the germline V gene. This CDR3 is 14 amino acids long. Written as DNA, the CDR3 is TGTGCCAGCAGGCGGGCGGGGGCATCTTCACCCCTCCACTTT. Encoded protein: CASRRAGASSPLHF.

The rearrangement links TRBV5-1 to TRBJ2-2; 8 bases are shared with TRBD1. Looked up from germline, CDR1 is SGHRS and CDR2 is YFSETQ. This CDR3 region has 16 residues. V lost 6 bases to trimming and J lost 2 bases; unmatched junction nucleotides: 9. The CDR3: CASTPRTGRNTGELFF. In nucleotides, the CDR3 is TGCGCCAGCACCCCCCGGACAGGGAGAAACACCGGGGAGCTGTTTTTT.

In this sample, this clone turned up a few times. The genes are TRBV6-4 and TRBJ1-3; D perhaps matches TRBD1 (5 bases). This CDR3 is 14 amino acids long. Trimming removed 7 bases at V and 0 bases at J, with 10 bases between. Germline-derived CDR1 and CDR2 are MRHNA and SNTAGT. This CDR3 reads CASKDTSSGNTIYF. The CDR3 DNA reads TGTGCCAGCAAGGACACAAGCTCTGGAAACACCATATATTTT.

J is TRBJ1-2 and V is TRBV5-1; possible D gene TRBD1, 6 bases. Deletions cut 4 bases from V and 6 bases from J, with 19 bases between. This CDR3 spans 15 amino acids. In germline, CDR1 is SGHRS, CDR2 YFSETQ. CDR3 sequence reads: CASSKTGTVRDGYTF. CDR3 DNA: TGCGCCAGCAGCAAAACAGGGACTGTTCGGGATGGCTACACCTTC.

This sequence joins TRBV29-1 and TRBJ2-3; 14 bases match TRBD2. The ends lost 1 base at V and 3 bases at J; junction bases unmatched: 0. Germline CDR1 SQVTM, CDR2 ANQGSEA. The CDR3 consists of 15 residues. The CDR3 sequence: CSVEGTSGGTDTQYF. DNA of the CDR3: TGCAGCGTTGAAGGGACTAGCGGGGGGACAGATACGCAGTATTTT.

The chain joins TRBV28 to TRBJ1-1; D gene unclear. Trimming cost V 8 bases and J 0 bases, with 10 bases left between them. CDR3 length: 13 residues. The germline gives CDR1 MDHEN, CDR2 SYDVKM. DNA of the CDR3: TGTGCCAGCTGTTGGCAGATGAACACTGAAGCTTTCTTT. It is translated as CASCWQMNTEAFF.

The rearrangement links TRBV5-1 to TRBJ2-2, with TRBD1 matching over 10 bases. The CDR3 loop spans 14 amino acids. The germline gives CDR1 SGHRS, CDR2 YFSETQ. The J segment lost 7 bases and the V segment lost 7 bases, leaving 7 bases of the junction unmatched. As DNA, the CDR3 is TGCGCCAGCGTGGACAGGGGGTCGGGCGGGGAGCTGTTTTTT. Translation: CASVDRGSGGELFF.

The chain employs TRBV3-1 (or the pseudogene TRBV3-2) and TRBJ2-1, with TRBD2 identical over 8 bases. Germline V gene sequence: CDR1 LGHDT, CDR2 YNNKEL (reference sequence). The ends lost 2 bases at V and 8 bases at J; junction bases unmatched: 2. The CDR3 is made up of 13 amino acids. Written as DNA, the CDR3 is TGTGCCAGCAGCCAATTAGCGGGACATGAGCAGTTCTTC. It codes for CASSQLAGHEQFF.

V is TRBV7-8 and J is TRBJ2-1; D remains unclear. CDR3 length: 14 amino acids. V shed 2 bases and J shed 7 bases, with 12 bases lying between them. The germline CDR1 and CDR2 sequences are SGHVS and FQNEAQ. The DNA for the CDR3 is TGTGCCAGCAGCTTACAGGCCTATGGGAATGAGCAGTTCTTC. Translated: CASSLQAYGNEQFF.

By its share, this clone is medium-sized. This chain uses TRBV7-9 with TRBJ1-6; perhaps TRBD1 as D (5 bases). The ends were cut back, 7 bases at V and 9 bases at J, with 13 bases in the middle. CDR3 length: 13 residues. CDR1 is SEHNR, CDR2 FQNEAQ, per germline (reference sequence). The CDR3 DNA sequence: TGTGCCAGCACCCTGGCGGGGGGTTCACCCCTCCACTTT. It is translated as CASTLAGGSPLHF.